Following are 3 T cell receptor beta chains from one sample sequenced in a study of T cells after yellow fever vaccination. Each CDR3 protein gets one entry after TCRdb re-called the 5' RACE reads with MiXCR. The sample has approximately 300,000 distinct CDR3 sequences; roughly 10% are singletons. The sample in question was CD4+ T cells sorted from PBMCs, obtained 45 days after the yellow fever booster vaccination. Every receptor here comes from a man aged 18 to 35 who received the YFV17D yellow fever vaccine.

This clonotype has ten or more counts. The chain has TRBV10-1 and TRBJ2-1; D is uncertain. Germline V gene data show CDR1 as WNHNN and CDR2 as SYGVQD (reference sequence). The CDR3 extends over 13 amino acids. V was cut by 4 bases and J by 4 bases, with 8 bases left in between. In DNA form, the CDR3 reads TGCGCCAGCAGTGGCGGCCTGTACAATGAGCAGTTCTTC. This gives the protein CASSGGLYNEQFF.

The chain combines TRBV7-2 with TRBJ1-2, with unresolved D. With 3 bases removed from V and 0 bases from J, the gap between germline ends came to 8 bases. Germline lookup yields CDR1 SGHTA and CDR2 FQGNSA. This CDR3 is built from 14 residues. In nucleotides, the CDR3 is TGTGCCAGCAGCTTGCAGGTAGCTAACTATGGCTACACCTTC. Translating gives CASSLQVANYGYTF.

This clonotype was observed a handful of times. The CDR3 reads CASSKTSGGHEQYF. The CDR3 bases are TGCGCCAGCAGCAAGACTAGCGGGGGACACGAGCAGTACTTC. The chain has TRBV4-1 and TRBJ2-7; 12 bases are shared with TRBD2. The germline V gene encodes CDR1 MGHRA and CDR2 YSYEKL. Trimming cost V 5 bases and J 5 bases; bases outside gene matches: 4. The CDR3 sequence is 14 residues long.